This TCR beta chain was identified during a study of cytotoxic CD8 clonotypes in ibrutinib-treated CLL (dated by TCRdb to 2020 to 2023). Background on the whole study: The cohort had around twelve relapsed/refractory and more than 14 treatment-naive patients; approximately 18 were IGHV unmutated. Response samples were obtained after a median of around 11 months of treatment, with a range of about 6 to 36 months. An average of approximately 260,000 productive templates and tens of thousands of productive rearrangements was obtained per sample. Partial responses were observed in roughly 25 patients and complete responses in 2; after a median follow-up of around 68 months, remission was maintained in roughly 15 patients and progression was observed in roughly twelve. Longitudinal samples were available for about 30% of the 86 trial participants. Cryopreserved peripheral blood mononuclear cells were collected at three points: before therapy, at response, and at either sustained remission or disease progression. Patients were still on ibrutinib when every remission and progressive disease sample was collected.

Only a few counts were recorded for this clone. Its antigen is currently not known. Nothing much larger sits one base from this clone, and base qualities are not available. Results the study describes overall, beyond this receptor: Sampling times were not matched between sustained-remission and progressing patients, and lymph node repertoires were not studied. At baseline, clonality was higher than in age-matched healthy donors and showed a strong correlation with circulating CD8+ T-cell counts. Public clonotypes were rare and either shrank or stayed stable during treatment, and the rise in clonality at ibrutinib response reflected expansion of private clonotypes. Clonality increased at ibrutinib response, stayed stable in sustained remission, and fell back toward baseline at progression.

CDR3 length: 16 amino acids, cysteine to phenylalanine. Just CDR3 DNA is preserved here, 48 bases in frame from base 1. The germline V gene (reference sequence) supplies CDR1 LNHDA and CDR2 SQIVND. Trimmed from V: 3 bases; trimmed from J: 2 bases; junction bases lacking a gene match: 4. The goal of deep resolution MiSeq sequencing was a depth between 1 in 1 million and 1 in 200,000 T cells, and coverage averaged 10x per clonotype. The immunoSEQ hsTCRB Kit was used to generate TCR beta libraries. Concerning the study's data processing: The data were analyzed with ImmunoSEQ Analyzer and ImmunoSEQ Data Assistant, and V, D and J gene assignments followed IMGT definitions. Clonality, which ranges from 0 to 1, was calculated as one minus the normalized Shannon entropy of productive rearrangement frequencies. Public clonotype analysis was restricted to overrepresented clonotypes comprising at least 0.05% of each patient's repertoire. Roughly 13 repertoires from age-matched healthy donors, obtained from immuneACCESS, served as clonality controls. What TCRdb holds here is the immuneACCESS table cut down to in-frame rearrangements. Part of the clones is not present; checked against another copy, under half of the missing clones reflect an unresolved V gene, and the others are unexplained. The DNA gave D and trimming, while V, J and clone size come from that table. Present in this sample are 73,000 or so clones, roughly two thirds of which were seen just once. The ten largest clones represent 5.7% of the sample.

Per the publication, the time point label means: about a year on ibrutinib. For TCR beta library preparation, 1.5 to 2 micrograms of genomic DNA were extracted from the cryopreserved PBMCs. High-throughput TCR beta sequencing was performed on longitudinal blood samples from CLL patients receiving ibrutinib monotherapy. Patients were enrolled in a phase 2 open-label single-center ibrutinib monotherapy trial. The TCR sequence derives from a human donor with chronic lymphocytic leukemia. The source was PBMCs, collected after 12 months of ibrutinib treatment. The rearranged segments are TRBV19 and TRBJ1-6, and TRBD1 matches 7 of the central bases. The CDR3 protein is CASSMTGITYNSPLHF. The DNA sequence reads TGTGCCAGTAGTATGACAGGGATTACCTATAATTCACCCCTCCACTTT.